These 32 T cell receptor beta chains originate from one sample sequenced in a study of blood T cell repertoires in COVID-19. TCRdb's copy holds only in-frame clones and misses some; the assay was immunoSEQ multiplex PCR. Among around 200,000 clones, under 90% were seen once, and the ten largest hold around 7%. Source material: peripheral blood. These receptors originate from a man aged 40-49 years with acute or convalescent COVID-19.

This clone is a singleton in its sample. The chain uses TRBV11-2 and TRBJ2-4, with TRBD2 matching 9 bases. With 4 bases clipped from V and 8 bases from J, the junction kept 9 bases outside the gene matches. This CDR3 is built from 15 residues. Germline assignment: CDR1 SGHAT and CDR2 FQNNGV. For the CDR3, the DNA is TGTGCCAGCAGCTCATCTGTAGCGGGGGAGGACATTCAGTACTTC. Its protein product is CASSSSVAGEDIQYF. The variable domain in full, with the rest retrieved from reference TRBV11-2 and TRBJ2-4, is EAGVAQSPRYKIIEKRQSVAFWCNPISGHATLYWYQQILGQGPKLLIQFQNNGVVDDSQLPKDRFSAERLKGVDSTLKIQPAKLEDSAVYLCASSSSVAGEDIQYFGAGTRLSVL.

This chain joins TRBV15 and TRBJ1-4; 9 bases are a match to TRBD1. The J segment lost 3 bases and the V segment lost 2 bases, leaving 1 base of the junction unmatched. CDR1 LNHNV and CDR2 YYDKDF come from the germline V gene (reference sequence). This CDR3 comprises 15 residues. The CDR3 reads CATSRRTGANEKLFF. The DNA for the CDR3 is TGTGCCACCAGCAGACGGACAGGGGCTAATGAAAAACTGTTTTTT. The variable domain in full, completed from reference TRBV15 and TRBJ1-4, reads DAMVIQNPRYQVTQFGKPVTLSCSQTLNHNVMYWYQQKSSQAPKLLFHYYDKDFNNEADTPDNFQSRRPNTSFCFLDIRSPGLGDTAMYLCATSRRTGANEKLFFGSGTQLSVL.

V and J are TRBV4-2 and TRBJ1-2; D might be TRBD1 (6 bases). The CDR3 is 16 amino acids. V shed 0 bases and J shed 6 bases, with 17 bases lying between them. Germline-derived CDR1 and CDR2 are LGHNA and YNFKEQ. The CDR3 here is CASSQDRSGRGHGYTF. The CDR3 DNA follows: TGTGCCAGCAGCCAAGATCGTAGTGGCAGGGGTCATGGCTACACCTTC.

The genes are TRBV19 and TRBJ2-5, with 9 bases aligning to TRBD2. CDR1 and CDR2 from the germline V gene are LNHDA and SQIVND (reference sequence). The CDR3 extends over 15 amino acids. The V and J ends lost 3 bases and 2 bases, in that order; junction bases with no gene match: 4. For the CDR3, the DNA is TGTGCCAGTAGTATTTCTAGCGGGGTTCAAGAGACCCAGTACTTC. Translation: CASSISSGVQETQYF.

The V call is TRBV7-2, the J call TRBJ1-1; D unresolved. CDR1 is SGHTA and CDR2 is FQGNSA in the germline V gene. Trimming shortened V by 6 bases and J by 0 bases, and 20 bases separated the two germline ends. There are 17 residues in the CDR3. The CDR3 bases are TGTGCCAGCAGTCCCTACCGATCGGGAAGTTTGAACACTGAAGCTTTCTTT. Translation gives CASSPYRSGSLNTEAFF.

The V call is TRBV19, the J call TRBJ1-1; 7 bases align to TRBD1. Germline-derived CDR1 and CDR2 are LNHDA and SQIVND (reference sequence). CDR3 length equals 13 residues. Trimming at V came to 7 bases and at J to 2 bases, leaving 4 bases not matched to a gene. The CDR3 coding sequence is TGTGCCAGTAACACAGGGGTAAACACTGAAGCTTTCTTT. It encodes CASNTGVNTEAFF.

The chain is built from TRBV14 and TRBJ1-4; D is perhaps TRBD1 (5 bases). The CDR3 has 17 amino acids. The V gene lost 4 bases and the J gene lost 4 bases, with 19 bases spanning the gap. Germline CDR1 and CDR2: SGHDN and FVKESK. CDR3 DNA sequence: TGTGCCAGCAGCCCAGGGAATCGGCCACCCTTTAATGAAAAACTGTTTTTT. Translation: CASSPGNRPPFNEKLFF.

This clone has only one observation. The chain has TRBV11-2 and TRBJ2-5, with 8 bases identical to TRBD2. The germline CDR1 and CDR2 sequences are SGHAT and FQNNGV. The junction had 11 bases not matched to a gene; V was cut back by 1 base and J by 10 bases. CDR3 length equals 15 residues. The CDR3 loop reads CASSLGRGGHRDQYF. The DNA for the CDR3 is TGTGCCAGCAGCTTAGGTCGGGGGGGCCACCGGGACCAGTACTTC.

The chain couples TRBV15 to TRBJ2-3; perhaps TRBD2 as D (7 bases). Trimming removed 3 bases at V and 4 bases at J, with 17 bases between. CDR1 and CDR2 from the germline V gene are LNHNV and YYDKDF (reference sequence). The CDR3 runs to 16 residues. Here the CDR3 DNA reads TGTGCCACCAGCAGGAACCTGGGGGGGGGCGCAGATACGCAGTATTTT. Amino acids: CATSRNLGGGADTQYF.

The chain has TRBV5-1 and TRBJ1-1, with 7 nucleotides matching TRBD1. CDR1 and CDR2 (germline): SGHRS, YFSETQ. The CDR3 has 14 amino acids. Unmatched junction bases numbered 8, after V lost 0 bases and J lost 9 bases. The CDR3 region has the DNA TGCGCCAGCAGCTTGGTGGGAACAGGGGCCCAAGCTTTCTTT. Translating it yields CASSLVGTGAQAFF.

This clone was seen once. The rearrangement joins TRBV5-8 to TRBJ2-7; D may be TRBD1 (5 bases). The ends were cut back, 0 bases at V and 3 bases at J, with 7 bases in the middle. CDR3 length: 13 residues. Germline V lookup: CDR1 SGHTS, CDR2 YDEGEE. The CDR3 sequence: CASSLVGVYEQYF. The CDR3, as DNA: TGTGCCAGCAGCTTGGTAGGGGTCTACGAGCAGTACTTC.

The chain carries TRBV4-3 and TRBJ1-2; no reliable D call. This CDR3 is 13 amino acids long. The germline V gene encodes CDR1 LGHNA and CDR2 YSLEER. The V end was cut by 0 bases, the J end by 7 bases, with 9 bases between. For the CDR3, the DNA is TGCGCCAGCAGCCAAGAAGGAGGAAGTGGCTACACCTTC. It yields the protein CASSQEGGSGYTF.

The CDR3 DNA is TGTGCCAGCAGCACAGATGGGGGAGGAGAAAAACTGTTTTTT. Translating it yields CASSTDGGGEKLFF. The chain combines TRBV21-1 with TRBJ1-4. TRBV21-1 is noted as a pseudogene. The CDR3 consists of 14 residues.

The chain joins TRBV30 to TRBJ1-4; D perhaps matches TRBD1 (6 bases). The CDR3 extends over 15 amino acids. Trimming left V 3 bases short and J 5 bases short, with 16 bases between. The germline CDR1 and CDR2 sequences are GTSNPN and SVGIG (reference sequence). This CDR3 is CAWSASYRENEKLFF. CDR3 bases: TGTGCCTGGAGCGCGTCGTACAGGGAGAATGAAAAACTGTTTTTT.

The rearrangement links TRBV5-1 to TRBJ1-6; 7 bases are shared with TRBD1. The germline V gene has CDR1 SGHRS and CDR2 YFSETQ. V shed 7 bases, J shed 7 bases, and the junction held 8 bases outside the gene matches. The CDR3 runs to 14 residues. DNA of the CDR3: TGCGCCAGCGCCTTACAGGGGCCGAATTCACCCCTCCACTTT. Its translation: CASALQGPNSPLHF.

This sequence joins TRBV11-1 and TRBJ2-5, with 7 nucleotides matching TRBD2. The CDR3 runs to 15 residues. The germline CDR1 and CDR2 sequences are SGHAT and FQDESV (reference sequence). The trim removed 1 base at V and 2 bases at J, leaving 4 bases unmatched. CDR3 region: CASSLDRGVQETQYF. The CDR3 DNA sequence: TGTGCCAGCAGCTTAGACCGGGGGGTACAAGAGACCCAGTACTTC.

The table lists this clone with a count of one. The CDR3 DNA follows: TGTGCCAGCGGGAGGGACAGGGGGTACACTGAAGCTTTCTTT. Protein sequence: CASGRDRGYTEAFF. This sequence joins TRBV2 and TRBJ1-1; TRBD1 agrees at 11 bases. The ends lost 8 bases at V and 3 bases at J; junction bases unmatched: 5. The germline CDR1 and CDR2 sequences are SNHLY and FYNNEI. This CDR3 region has 14 residues. The full variable domain, its missing parts supplied by reference TRBV2 and TRBJ1-1, is EPEVTQTPSHQVTQMGQEVILRCVPISNHLYFYWYRQILGQKVEFLVSFYNNEISEKSEIFDDQFSVERPDGSNFTLKIRSTKLEDSAMYFCASGRDRGYTEAFFGQGTRLTVV.

The rearrangement links TRBV18 to TRBJ1-5; the match to TRBD1 covers 8 bases. Germline loops: CDR1 KGHSH, CDR2 LQKENI. With V trimmed by 6 bases and J by 7 bases, 11 bases remained unmatched. This CDR3 is 15 amino acids long. CDR3 sequence (DNA): TGTGCCAGCTCGGAAATGACAGGGGACGACCAGCCCCAGCATTTT. Residues: CASSEMTGDDQPQHF.

Only one count was recorded for this clone. The DNA of the CDR3 is TGCGCCAGCACCCGAGTGGCGGGCACAGATACGCAGTATTTT. Amino acids: CASTRVAGTDTQYF. The J gene is TRBJ2-3, the V gene TRBV5-1; D remains ambiguous. The V end lost 6 bases, the J end lost 1 base, and 12 bases lay between the germline ends. Germline V gene lookup returns CDR1 SGHRS and CDR2 YFSETQ. The CDR3 totals 14 residues.

The V call is TRBV28, the J call TRBJ2-5; D possibly corresponds to TRBD2 (5 bases). Germline V gene data show CDR1 as MDHEN and CDR2 as SYDVKM. Trimming cost V 3 bases and J 3 bases, with 11 bases left between them. This CDR3 spans 14 amino acids. This CDR3 is CASSLRTGKETQYF. CDR3 coding DNA: TGTGCCAGCAGTTTGAGGACTGGAAAAGAGACCCAGTACTTC.

The chain links TRBV6-5 to TRBJ2-3, with D possibly TRBD2 on 5 matching bases. V lost 11 bases, J lost 4 bases, and 10 bases lay in between. Germline assignment: CDR1 MNHEY and CDR2 SVGAGI. This CDR3 region has 11 residues. DNA for the CDR3: TGTGCCTCGGGAAGAGCAGATACGCAGTATTTT. This sequence encodes CASGRADTQYF.

The chain is built from TRBV18 and TRBJ2-6; TRBD1 matches 10 bases. CDR3 length: 16 amino acids. Per germline, CDR1 KGHSH and CDR2 LQKENI. V dropped 5 bases and J dropped 5; count of bases not matched to a gene: 6. DNA for the CDR3: TGTGCCAGCTCAAGCCGGGACAGGGGCTGGGCCAACGTCCTGACTTTC. Its protein product is CASSSRDRGWANVLTF.

This clone appeared a few times. The chain links TRBV5-1 to TRBJ2-1, with D perhaps TRBD1 (6 bases). The CDR3 is made up of 18 amino acids. V lost 2 bases and J lost 2, with 20 bases in between. In germline, CDR1 is SGHRS, CDR2 YFSETQ. The CDR3 loop is CASSFPPAGTPTYNEQFF. The CDR3 DNA reads as TGCGCCAGCAGCTTCCCACCCGCCGGGACACCGACCTACAATGAGCAGTTCTTC.

The J gene is TRBJ1-1, the V gene TRBV30; TRBD1 agrees at 9 bases. This CDR3 is built from 16 residues. Germline V CDR1 and CDR2: GTSNPN, SVGIG (reference sequence). Losses at the gene ends were 7 bases for V and 1 base for J; bases not matched to a gene: 13. This chain's CDR3 is CASSPLGQGQNTEAFF. CDR3 nucleotide sequence: TGTGCCTCAAGCCCCCTAGGACAGGGGCAGAACACTGAAGCTTTCTTT.

The DNA for the CDR3 is TGTGCCAGCAGTGAATTCTCGGGACAGGGTAATGGCTACACCTTC. It specifies CASSEFSGQGNGYTF. This chain joins TRBV27 and TRBJ1-2, with 9 bases lining up with TRBD1. In germline, CDR1 is MNHEY, CDR2 SMNVEV (reference sequence). The CDR3 runs to 15 residues. Trimming took 5 bases from V and 6 from J; bases not matched to a gene: 10.

This chain uses TRBV27 with TRBJ1-4; tentatively, D is TRBD1 (5 bases). The length of the CDR3 is 14 residues. Germline loops: CDR1 MNHEY, CDR2 SMNVEV (reference sequence). V dropped 2 bases and J dropped 3 bases, with 7 bases sitting between them. The DNA of the CDR3 is TGTGCCAGCAGTTTACGGGGGGCTAATGAAAAACTGTTTTTT. It translates to CASSLRGANEKLFF. The full variable domain, its missing parts supplied by reference TRBV27 and TRBJ1-4, is EAQVTQNPRYLITVTGKKLTVTCSQNMNHEYMSWYRQDPGLGLRQIYYSMNVEVTDKGDVPEGYKVSRKEKRNFPLILESPSPNQTSLYFCASSLRGANEKLFFGSGTQLSVL.

This chain uses TRBV29-1 with TRBJ2-1; 12 nucleotides match TRBD1. The J segment lost 6 bases and the V segment lost 4 bases, leaving 4 bases of the junction unmatched. Germline assignment: CDR1 SQVTM and CDR2 ANQGSEA. CDR3 length: 14 residues. This chain's CDR3 is CSVVGTGGFNEQFF. CDR3 coding DNA: TGCAGCGTTGTTGGGACAGGGGGCTTCAATGAGCAGTTCTTC.

The CDR3 loop is CASTGGRSYGYTF. The CDR3 DNA reads TGTGCCAGCACCGGGGGGAGGTCCTATGGCTACACCTTC. The rearrangement uses TRBV2 and TRBJ1-2, with a tentative D call TRBD1 (5 bases). This CDR3 comprises 13 residues. Trimming took 7 bases from V and 4 from J, leaving 13 bases between them. CDR1 and CDR2 from the germline V gene are SNHLY and FYNNEI.

This clone was seen just once. The CDR3 nucleotides read TGCGCCAGCAGCCAAGATCGCAGGACAGAGAACTATGGCTACACCTTC. This translates into CASSQDRRTENYGYTF. The chain combines TRBV4-3 with TRBJ1-2, with D perhaps matching TRBD1 (6 bases). This CDR3 has 16 amino acids. Germline values: CDR1 LGHNA, CDR2 YSLEER. V was pared by 0 bases and J by 2 bases, with 13 bases between.

The V and J genes are TRBV7-9 and TRBJ1-1, with D unresolved. Trimming stripped 4 bases from V and 3 bases from J, with 15 bases between. The CDR3 loop spans 15 amino acids. Germline V gene sequence: CDR1 SEHNR, CDR2 FQNEAQ (reference sequence). CDR3 sequence: CASSSRPSAHTEAFF. DNA of the CDR3: TGTGCCAGCAGCTCCCGGCCCAGCGCGCACACTGAAGCTTTCTTT. Supplemented by reference TRBV7-9 and TRBJ1-1, the full variable domain reads DTGVSQNPRHKITKRGQNVTFRCDPISEHNRLYWYRQTLGQGPEFLTYFQNEAQLEKSRLLSDRFSAERPKGSFSTLEIQRTEQGDSAMYLCASSSRPSAHTEAFFGQGTRLTVV.

This rearrangement joins TRBV27 to TRBJ1-2; 9 bases align to TRBD1. The CDR3 is 13 amino acids. Germline-derived CDR1 and CDR2 are MNHEY and SMNVEV (reference sequence). Trimming took 3 bases from V and 7 from J; bases not matched to a gene: 3. The CDR3 spells CASSFYRGLGYTF. The DNA for the CDR3 is TGTGCCAGCAGTTTCTACAGGGGGCTTGGCTACACCTTC.

The chain is built from TRBV12-3 or TRBV12-4 and TRBJ1-1; D remains unclear. This CDR3 spans 11 amino acids. Trimming left V 7 bases short and J 7 bases short, with 10 bases between. The CDR3 bases are TGTGCCAGCATCAAATCAGGTGAAGCTTTCTTT. Protein sequence: CASIKSGEAFF.